This T cell receptor (beta chain) is drawn from a study of cytotoxic CD8 clonotypes in ibrutinib-treated CLL. On the study more broadly: Response samples were drawn at a median of about twelve months of treatment, range 6 to 36. Broader study findings: Investigators sampled sustained-remission and progressing patients at differing times. Exceeding age-matched healthy donors, baseline clonality also tracked the counts of circulating CD8+ T cells. Public clonotypes, an uncommon group, contracted or remained stable on treatment.

TCRdb keeps only in-frame clones here, not all; method: immunoSEQ multiplex PCR. This table holds about 34,000 clones, about 70% found once. Of note for this clone: Its antigen is not identified.

This receptor was identified in a human donor with chronic lymphocytic leukemia. Here the sequenced sample was PBMCs, taken before ibrutinib treatment.

Here the CDR3 reads CASSYSGGQGDYGYTF. CDR3 DNA: TGTGCCAGCAGTTACTCTGGGGGACAGGGGGACTATGGCTACACCTTC. This chain uses TRBV6-5 with TRBJ1-2; 11 bases map to TRBD1. Germline V gene sequence: CDR1 MNHEY, CDR2 SVGAGI. This CDR3 has 16 amino acids. Trimming took 0 bases from V and 3 from J; bases not matched to a gene: 3.